The 31 T cell receptor beta chains presented below share a single source sample, sequenced in a study of T cells in tumors and immune-related adverse events. Assay used: immunoSEQ multiplex PCR; TCRdb lists only in-frame clones, some missing. The sample holds about 10,000 clones; about 90% are singletons and the top ten take more than 1.4%. Sequenced material: lymph node tissue, taken from a patient treated with anti-PD-1 therapy. These receptors all stem from a female donor with metastatic renal cell carcinoma.

The chain is built from TRBV4-1 and TRBJ2-7, with D unresolved. Germline V gives CDR1 MGHRA, CDR2 YSYEKL. CDR3 size: 15 residues. Trimming took off 3 bases at V and 1 base at J, with 13 bases between the two ends. The CDR3 nucleotides read TGCGCCAGCAGCCAGGGGTTTACTGCGTCCTACGAGCAGTACTTC. It is translated as CASSQGFTASYEQYF.

The rearrangement uses TRBV27 and TRBJ2-7; TRBD2 agrees at 12 bases. Per germline, CDR1 MNHEY and CDR2 SMNVEV (reference sequence). CDR3 length equals 13 residues. Trimming took 6 bases from V and 4 from J; bases not matched to a gene: 1. CDR3 sequence: CASRTSGSYEQYF. CDR3 sequence (DNA): TGTGCCAGCAGGACTAGCGGGAGTTACGAGCAGTACTTC.

This chain connects TRBV19 to TRBJ1-1; perhaps TRBD1 as D (5 bases). From germline, CDR1 is LNHDA and CDR2 SQIVND (reference sequence). This CDR3 region has 15 residues. Trimming shortened V by 8 bases and J by 1 base, and 17 bases separated the two germline ends. The CDR3 is CASQRRAGRNTEAFF. The CDR3 DNA reads as TGTGCCAGTCAGAGGAGGGCAGGGAGGAACACTGAAGCTTTCTTT. Looking up the rest from reference TRBV19 and TRBJ1-1 gives the full variable domain: DGGITQSPKYLFRKEGQNVTLSCEQNLNHDAMYWYRQDPGQGLRLIYYSQIVNDFQKGDIAEGYSVSREKKESFPLTVTSAQKNPTAFYLCASQRRAGRNTEAFFGQGTRLTVV.

V is TRBV30 and J is TRBJ2-2, with TRBD2 matching 9 bases. V lost 6 bases and J lost 6; bases outside the gene matches: 5. The CDR3 contains 13 residues. The V gene's germline CDR1 is GTSNPN and CDR2 SVGIG (reference sequence). The chain's CDR3 is CACMAGGAGELFF. The CDR3 DNA reads as TGTGCCTGTATGGCGGGAGGGGCCGGGGAGCTGTTTTTT.

The rearrangement joins TRBV6-1 to TRBJ1-5; unclear D gene. V lost 2 bases and J 4 bases, leaving 15 bases between the germline ends. Per the germline V gene, CDR1 is MNHNS and CDR2 is SASEGT. The CDR3 contains 16 residues. The CDR3 region is CASSERARAPNQPQHF. The CDR3 DNA reads as TGTGCCAGCAGTGAAAGAGCAAGGGCTCCAAATCAGCCCCAGCATTTT.

This clone was observed a single time. The rearrangement links TRBV19 to TRBJ1-1, with D unresolved. This CDR3 has 13 amino acids. V was clipped by 1 base and J by 9 bases, with 12 bases between them. Per the germline V gene, CDR1 is LNHDA and CDR2 is SQIVND (reference sequence). CDR3 in amino acids: CASSIGGIGKAFF. The CDR3 DNA reads TGTGCCAGTAGTATAGGGGGAATCGGGAAAGCTTTCTTT.

The chain has TRBV28 and TRBJ2-6; possibly TRBD1 or TRBD2 for D (5 bases each). There are 17 residues in the CDR3. Germline assignment: CDR1 MDHEN and CDR2 SYDVKM. V was shortened by 7 bases and J by 0 bases, with 16 bases between the two germline ends. The CDR3, as DNA: TGTGCCAGCACCCCTTTCGAGGGGAACTCTGGGGCCAACGTCCTGACTTTC. This sequence encodes CASTPFEGNSGANVLTF.

V usage is TRBV19 and J usage is TRBJ2-1; 9 bases agree with TRBD1. The germline V gene has CDR1 LNHDA and CDR2 SQIVND (reference sequence). The CDR3 covers 15 residues. Trimming took 7 bases from V and 2 from J; bases not matched to a gene: 6. The CDR3 region has the DNA TGTGCCAGTAAGAAAGGGACAGGGACCTACAATGAGCAGTTCTTC. This encodes CASKKGTGTYNEQFF.

This clone occurred once. The CDR3: CASSRSDGREEQYF. CDR3 nucleotide sequence: TGTGCCAGCAGCCGCTCGGATGGGAGGGAAGAGCAGTACTTC. The rearrangement uses TRBV16 and TRBJ2-7; TRBD2 aligns across 7 bases. The CDR3 is 14 amino acids. Germline CDR1 reads KGHSY; CDR2 reads FQNENV. J was trimmed by 7 bases and V by 4 bases; bases with no gene match: 10.

The chain is built from TRBV5-4 and TRBJ2-7, with TRBD2 matching over 8 bases. The J segment lost 0 bases and the V segment lost 2 bases, leaving 4 bases of the junction unmatched. This CDR3 contains 15 residues. Germline CDR1 is SGHNT and CDR2 is YYREEE (reference sequence). The CDR3 DNA follows: TGTGCCAGCAGCTTCTCCGGGACTAGCTCCTACGAGCAGTACTTC. It encodes CASSFSGTSSYEQYF. Looking up the rest from reference TRBV5-4 and TRBJ2-7 gives the full variable domain: ETGVTQSPTHLIKTRGQQVTLRCSSQSGHNTVSWYQQALGQGPQFIFQYYREEENGRGNFPPRFSGLQFPNYSSELNVNALELDDSALYLCASSFSGTSSYEQYFGPGTRLTVT.

This sequence joins TRBV7-9 and TRBJ2-1; TRBD1 might be the D (6 bases). Trimming removed 2 bases from V and 0 bases from J, with 17 bases in between. Germline CDR1 is SEHNR and CDR2 is FQNEAQ (reference sequence). The CDR3 length is 18 residues. CDR3 nucleotide sequence: TGTGCCAGCAGCTTAAGGACGGACCAGGGGAGCTCCTACAATGAGCAGTTCTTC. Translated, it gives CASSLRTDQGSSYNEQFF.

Notes on this clone: At one end the junction does not follow the germline gene, possibly because of a read error. This chain connects TRBV5-4 to TRBJ2-7, with 7 bases matching TRBD1. There are 14 residues in the CDR3. Germline CDR1 is SGHNT and CDR2 is YYREEE (reference sequence). The CDR3 DNA reads as TGTGCCAGCAGCCCCAGACTCGCAACAGGGGCTCCGTTATTC. It is translated as CASSPRLATGAPLF.

This rearrangement joins TRBV6-5 to TRBJ1-2; 7 nucleotides match TRBD1. From germline, CDR1 is MNHEY and CDR2 SVGAGI. J lost 8 bases, V lost 4 bases, and 7 bases had no gene match. The CDR3 sequence is 13 residues long. The CDR3 spells CASSSLTGRGYTF. CDR3 nucleotides: TGTGCCAGCAGTTCCTTGACAGGGCGAGGCTACACCTTC.

V gene TRBV30 combines with J gene TRBJ1-1, with D possibly matching TRBD1 (6 bases). With 0 bases removed from V and 1 base from J, the gap between germline ends came to 15 bases. This CDR3 comprises 16 residues. Per germline, CDR1 GTSNPN and CDR2 SVGIG (reference sequence). CDR3 DNA: TGTGCCTGGAGTGTACAGGGTGCCAGGTCGAACACTGAAGCTTTCTTT. Amino acids: CAWSVQGARSNTEAFF.

The rearrangement uses TRBV7-9 and TRBJ2-1; D remains ambiguous. V lost 1 base and J lost 7, with 11 bases in between. CDR1 SEHNR and CDR2 FQNEAQ come from the germline V gene (reference sequence). The CDR3 contains 14 residues. CDR3 protein: CASSLGDSRNEQFF. CDR3 in DNA: TGTGCCAGCAGCTTAGGAGATAGTAGGAATGAGCAGTTCTTC.

The rearrangement joins TRBV27 to TRBJ2-1, with 9 bases that match TRBD2. Germline V gene data show CDR1 as MNHEY and CDR2 as SMNVEV (reference sequence). There are 15 residues in the CDR3. J was trimmed by 10 bases and V by 2 bases; bases with no gene match: 9. The CDR3 DNA reads TGTGCCAGCAGTTTAGAGAGCGGGGGGCTCTGGGAGCAGTTCTTC. It specifies CASSLESGGLWEQFF.

This clone has only one observation. J is TRBJ1-4 and V is TRBV11-2; no reliable D call. The germline V gene encodes CDR1 SGHAT and CDR2 FQNNGV. The ends were cut back, 1 base at V and 10 bases at J, with 7 bases in the middle. This CDR3 has 12 amino acids. Here the CDR3 DNA reads TGTGCCAGCAGCTTAGGTGGTGGAAAACTGTTTTTT. Its translation is CASSLGGGKLFF. Looking up the rest from reference TRBV11-2 and TRBJ1-4 gives the full variable domain: EAGVAQSPRYKIIEKRQSVAFWCNPISGHATLYWYQQILGQGPKLLIQFQNNGVVDDSQLPKDRFSAERLKGVDSTLKIQPAKLEDSAVYLCASSLGGGKLFFGSGTQLSVL.

This clone was observed a single time. This chain joins TRBV11-2 and TRBJ1-1, with 7 bases aligning to TRBD1. With V trimmed by 5 bases and J by 6 bases, 9 bases remained unmatched. The CDR3 is made up of 14 amino acids. Germline V lookup: CDR1 SGHAT, CDR2 FQNNGV. The CDR3 DNA reads TGTGCCAGCAGCCCCCACTCGACAGGGCCTGAAGCTTTCTTT. Translation gives CASSPHSTGPEAFF.

The gene calls are TRBV5-5 and TRBJ2-5, with D tentatively TRBD1 (5 bases). Germline V CDR1 and CDR2: SGHKS, YYEKEE (reference sequence). V was pared by 4 bases and J by 4 bases, with 14 bases between. The CDR3 totals 14 residues. CDR3 in DNA: TGTGCCAGCAGCCCCTCCGGGCAGGGAGAGACCCAGTACTTC. Its translation: CASSPSGQGETQYF.

This sequence joins TRBV5-4 and TRBJ2-1; a possible D gene is TRBD2 (6 bases). The ends were cut back, 2 bases at V and 5 bases at J, with 11 bases in the middle. CDR3 size: 14 residues. In germline, CDR1 is SGHNT, CDR2 YYREEE (reference sequence). The CDR3 region is CASSFSGRHNEQFF. CDR3 DNA sequence: TGTGCCAGCAGCTTTAGCGGTCGCCACAATGAGCAGTTCTTC.

The J gene is TRBJ1-4, the V gene TRBV19, with TRBD1 as a possible D gene (5 bases). Per germline, CDR1 LNHDA and CDR2 SQIVND (reference sequence). The CDR3 has 15 residues. With 5 bases removed from V and 4 bases from J, the gap between germline ends came to 14 bases. The CDR3 sequence: CASSPSRDFNEKLFF. CDR3 bases: TGTGCCAGTAGTCCATCCAGGGATTTTAATGAAAAACTGTTTTTT.

The J gene is TRBJ1-3, the V gene TRBV19, with D possibly TRBD1 on 6 matching bases. Trimming pared 4 bases from V and 0 bases from J, leaving 13 bases between. This CDR3 region has 16 residues. Germline lookup yields CDR1 LNHDA and CDR2 SQIVND (reference sequence). As DNA, the CDR3 is TGTGCCAGTAGTACTCGACAGGATTTCTCTGGAAACACCATATATTTT. Amino acids: CASSTRQDFSGNTIYF.

This sequence joins TRBV5-6 and TRBJ2-5, with 15 bases matching TRBD2. The V gene's germline CDR1 is SGHDT and CDR2 YYEEEE. The CDR3 consists of 18 residues. V lost 0 bases, J lost 4 bases, and 7 bases stayed unmatched. This CDR3 reads CASSLVGLAGGWGETQYF. The CDR3 nucleotides read TGTGCCAGCAGCTTGGTGGGACTAGCGGGGGGTTGGGGAGAGACCCAGTACTTC.

This clone was seen a single time. The chain is built from TRBV19 and TRBJ2-1; a possible D gene is TRBD1 (5 bases). Germline loops: CDR1 LNHDA, CDR2 SQIVND (reference sequence). V lost 6 bases and J lost 7, with 7 bases in between. There are 11 residues in the CDR3. The CDR3 bases are TGTGCCAGTAGGACAGATAATGAGCAGTTCTTC. Encoded protein: CASRTDNEQFF.

V gene TRBV5-4 combines with J gene TRBJ2-3, with TRBD2 matching 11 bases. The trim removed 3 bases at V and 6 bases at J, leaving 15 bases unmatched. The V gene's germline CDR1 is SGHNT and CDR2 YYREEE (reference sequence). This CDR3 contains 18 residues. The CDR3 DNA reads as TGTGCCAGCAGCTCCCGAAGGTGGGCTAGCGGGGGGTCGGATACGCAGTATTTT. Protein sequence: CASSSRRWASGGSDTQYF.

The rearrangement uses TRBV20-1 and TRBJ2-5; 12 bases match TRBD2. J lost 13 bases, V lost 1 base, and 1 base had no gene match. The germline V gene encodes CDR1 DFQATT and CDR2 SNEGSKA (reference sequence). This CDR3 region has 11 residues. The CDR3 DNA reads as TGCAGTGCTAGAGCTAGCGGGGGGGCGTACTTC. Translated, it gives CSARASGGAYF.

The rearrangement links TRBV4-1 to TRBJ1-1; D call uncertain. Germline CDR1 reads MGHRA; CDR2 reads YSYEKL. V shed 3 bases and J shed 4 bases, with 9 bases lying between them. This CDR3 comprises 13 residues. The CDR3 spells CASSQRAPTEAFF. The CDR3 DNA sequence: TGCGCCAGCAGCCAGAGGGCCCCCACTGAAGCTTTCTTT.

V gene TRBV6-6 combines with J gene TRBJ1-5; D is unresolved. This CDR3 contains 14 residues. V lost 4 bases and J 3 bases, leaving 10 bases between the germline ends. Germline CDR1 is MNHNY and CDR2 is SVGAGI (reference sequence). The CDR3 sequence is CASSSANSNQPQHF. The CDR3, as DNA: TGTGCCAGCAGTTCGGCCAATTCCAATCAGCCCCAGCATTTT.

The chain links TRBV4-2 to TRBJ2-2, with D unresolved. V lost 2 bases to trimming and J lost 5 bases, with 12 bases between them. The CDR3 loop spans 15 amino acids. The V gene's germline CDR1 is LGHNA and CDR2 YNFKEQ. The CDR3 region has the DNA TGTGCCAGCAGCCAACCCAAGGGCAGTACCGGGGAGCTGTTTTTT. It encodes CASSQPKGSTGELFF.

The chain recombines TRBV19 with TRBJ1-5; D unclear. Germline lookup yields CDR1 LNHDA and CDR2 SQIVND (reference sequence). Trimming removed 1 base at V and 1 base at J, with 11 bases between. There are 16 residues in the CDR3. The CDR3: CASSIGRMRSNQPQHF. CDR3 DNA: TGTGCCAGTAGTATAGGTCGGATGCGAAGCAATCAGCCCCAGCATTTT.

The chain uses TRBV27 and TRBJ2-1; 10 bases are a match to TRBD2. The germline gives CDR1 MNHEY, CDR2 SMNVEV (reference sequence). The CDR3 spans 15 residues. V was clipped by 4 bases and J by 6 bases; unmatched bases: 6. In DNA, the CDR3 is TGTGCCAGCAGTTCAAAGCGGGAGGGCCTCAATGAGCAGTTCTTC. It yields the protein CASSSKREGLNEQFF.